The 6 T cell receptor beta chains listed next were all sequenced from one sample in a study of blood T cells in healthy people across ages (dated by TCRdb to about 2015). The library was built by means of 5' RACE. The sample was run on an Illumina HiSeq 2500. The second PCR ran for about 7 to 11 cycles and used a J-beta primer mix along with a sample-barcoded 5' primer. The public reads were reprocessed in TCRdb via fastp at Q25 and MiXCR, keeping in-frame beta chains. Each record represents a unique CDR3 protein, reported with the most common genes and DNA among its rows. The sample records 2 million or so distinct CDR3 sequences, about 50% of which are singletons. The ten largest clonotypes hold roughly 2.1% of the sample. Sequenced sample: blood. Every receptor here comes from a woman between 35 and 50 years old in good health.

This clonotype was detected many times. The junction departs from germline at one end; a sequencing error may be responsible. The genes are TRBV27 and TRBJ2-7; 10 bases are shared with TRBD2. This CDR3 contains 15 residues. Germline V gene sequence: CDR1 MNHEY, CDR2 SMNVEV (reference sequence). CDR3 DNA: TGTGCCAGCAGCTTATCTAGCGGGGGCGCCTACGAGCAGTACTTC. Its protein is CASSLSSGGAYEQYF.

For the CDR3, the DNA is TGTGCCAGCAGCGGCCCCGGACAGGAGGTGAATGAGCAGTACTTC. Its translation is CASSGPGQEVNEQYF. This sequence joins TRBV7-2 and TRBJ2-5, with 7 bases aligning to TRBD1. The CDR3 is 15 residues long. V shed 5 bases, J shed 11 bases, and the junction held 17 bases outside the gene matches. CDR1 and CDR2 (germline): SGHTA, FQGNSA.

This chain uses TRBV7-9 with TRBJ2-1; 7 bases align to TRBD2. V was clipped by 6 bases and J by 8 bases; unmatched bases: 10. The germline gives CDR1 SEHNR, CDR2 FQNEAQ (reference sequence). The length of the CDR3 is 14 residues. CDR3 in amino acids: CASSRRPRGDEQFF. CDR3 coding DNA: TGTGCCAGCAGTCGTAGACCCCGGGGGGATGAGCAGTTCTTC.

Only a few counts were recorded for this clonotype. The CDR3 reads CASSGGRELYEQYF. CDR3 coding DNA: TGCGCCAGCAGCGGGGGCAGGGAACTCTACGAGCAGTACTTC. V usage is TRBV5-1 and J usage is TRBJ2-7; D is possibly TRBD1 (6 bases). Germline values: CDR1 SGHRS, CDR2 YFSETQ. Trimming removed 4 bases at V and 3 bases at J, with 14 bases between. This CDR3 comprises 14 residues.

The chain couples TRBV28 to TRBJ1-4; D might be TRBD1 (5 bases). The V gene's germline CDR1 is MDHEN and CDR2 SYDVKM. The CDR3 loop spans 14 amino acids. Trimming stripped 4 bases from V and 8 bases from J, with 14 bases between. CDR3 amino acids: CASSSAGWEEKLFF. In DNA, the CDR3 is TGTGCCAGCAGTTCGGCAGGGTGGGAGGAAAAACTGTTTTTT.

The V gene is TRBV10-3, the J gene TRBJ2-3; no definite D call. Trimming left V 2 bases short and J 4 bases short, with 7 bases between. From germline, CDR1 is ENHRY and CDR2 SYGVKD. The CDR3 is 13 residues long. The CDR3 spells CAISEVVSDTQYF. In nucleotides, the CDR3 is TGTGCCATCAGTGAGGTAGTGTCAGATACGCAGTATTTT.